A selection of T cell receptor beta chains follows, all from one sample in a study of blood T cell repertoires in COVID-19. The table came from immunoSEQ multiplex PCR; TCRdb's copy has only in-frame clones and leaves some out. The sample holds 300,000 or so clones; 80% to 90% are singletons and the top ten take around 4.4%. The sample taken for sequencing was PBMCs or T cells enriched from blood (not recorded which). The source of these receptors is a woman aged 35 to 49 with acute COVID-19. CDR3s include the opening cysteine and the closing phenylalanine or tryptophan. Fields, in order: D gene, clone size, V gene, J gene, CDR3 DNA, CDR3 protein. The D gene is left open where the match is weak. Size tells how often a clone was seen (once, few, many) or the class of an expanded clone, and some rows leave it out.

TRBD1	-	TRBV6-5	TRBJ2-7	TGTGCCAGCAGTCGCTTTGGACAGGGGGCATACGAGCAGTACTTC	CASSRFGQGAYEQYF
-	-	TRBV27	TRBJ1-3	TGTGCCAGCAGTCCCTACCCTCCACAGGCGCCGGTGAGCCCAACTGCGGGAAACACCATATATTTT	CASSPYPPQAPVSPTAGNTIYF
-	-	TRBV9	TRBJ2-3	TGTGCCAGCAGCGTAGGGGCAGGTCCTTCAACAGATACGCAGTATTTT	CASSVGAGPSTDTQYF
TRBD1	-	TRBV5-8	TRBJ1-2	TGTGCCAGCAGCCGCCGGACAGGCTACTATGGCTACACCTTC	CASSRRTGYYGYTF
TRBD2	-	TRBV15	TRBJ2-1	TGTGCCACCAGCAGGAGTGTGACTAGCGGTTACAATGAGCAGTTCTTC	CATSRSVTSGYNEQFF
-	-	TRBV28	TRBJ1-5	TGTGCCAGCAGTAGGGTCCAGGGTGGGTATCAGCCCCAGCATTTT	CASSRVQGGYQPQHF
-	-	TRBV19	TRBJ2-3	TGTGCCAGCCGACAGTTTTCCACAGATACGCAGTATTTT	CASRQFSTDTQYF
-	-	TRBV19	TRBJ2-3	TGTGCCAGTAGGCCAAAGACTCCAGATACGCAGTATTTT	CASRPKTPDTQYF
TRBD1	-	TRBV4-3	TRBJ1-2	TGCGCCAGCAGCCAAGCTCCGGGACAGGGCGGAAATTTCTATGGCTACACCTTC	CASSQAPGQGGNFYGYTF
TRBD1	-	TRBV28	TRBJ1-4	TGTGCCAGCAGTTTTTACAGGGGGATCGAGAATGAAAAACTGTTTTTT	CASSFYRGIENEKLFF
-	-	TRBV12-3/TRBV12-4	TRBJ2-1	TGTGCCAGCGCGGGAATCTCCTACAATGAGCAGTTCTTC	CASAGISYNEQFF
TRBD1	once	TRBV7-2	TRBJ1-2	TGTGCCAGCAGCGGAGGGACAGGGTTTTCATATGGCTACACCTTC	CASSGGTGFSYGYTF
-	-	TRBV3-1/TRBV3-2	TRBJ1-6	TGTGCCAGCAGCCAGGTAACAGGGTGGCCCTTAAATTCACCCCTCCACTTT	CASSQVTGWPLNSPLHF
-	-	TRBV19	TRBJ2-4	TGTGCCAGTAGTATAGAGTTAGCAGGGGAGAGGGCCAAAAACATTCAGTACTTC	CASSIELAGERAKNIQYF
TRBD1	-	TRBV6-5	TRBJ1-2	TGTGCCAGCAGTACAGGGGGGAACTATGGCTACACCTTC	CASSTGGNYGYTF
TRBD1	-	TRBV7-3	TRBJ2-5	TGTGCCAGCAGCTCACAGGGGACAGGGGGCGCAGAGACCCAGTACTTC	CASSSQGTGGAETQYF
TRBD2	-	TRBV3-1/TRBV3-2	TRBJ2-1	TGTGCCAGCAGCCAAGGTACTAGCGGGAGGGGGAATGAGCAGTTCTTC	CASSQGTSGRGNEQFF
TRBD1	-	TRBV7-9	TRBJ2-2	TGTGCCAGCAGCGCCCGGGACAGGTTCCCCGGGGAGCTGTTTTTT	CASSARDRFPGELFF
TRBD1	-	TRBV19	TRBJ2-1	TGTGCCAGTAGTAAACCCGGGACAGGGGGATTACAAGAGCAGTTCTTC	CASSKPGTGGLQEQFF
TRBD1	-	TRBV12-3/TRBV12-4	TRBJ2-3	TGTGCCAGCAGGCAGGGGGCAACAGATACGCAGTATTTT	CASRQGATDTQYF
-	-	TRBV9	TRBJ1-4	TGTGCCAGCAGCCCGAGAACAGGTATTGGGGAAAAACTGTTTTTT	CASSPRTGIGEKLFF
-	many	TRBV4-2	TRBJ2-3	TGTGCCAGCAGCCAAGGGCTCGCAGATACGCAGTATTTT	CASSQGLADTQYF
-	-	TRBV19	TRBJ1-2	TGTGCCAGTAGTATCGGCCCGTCAGGTGACTACACCTTC	CASSIGPSGDYTF
TRBD1	-	TRBV12-5	TRBJ1-1	TGTGCTAGTGGTATCAGGGGGAGGAACACTGAAGCTTTCTTT	CASGIRGRNTEAFF
-	-	TRBV28	TRBJ1-4	TGTGCCAGCAGTTTTTGGACAGTAGCTAATGAAAAACTGTTTTTT	CASSFWTVANEKLFF
-	-	TRBV7-9	TRBJ1-6	TGTGCCAGCAGCTCAATCACAGGGAGCTCCTATAATTCACCCCTCCACTTT	CASSSITGSSYNSPLHF
-	-	TRBV11-1	TRBJ2-5	TGTGCCAGCAGCTCCCGACACAAACAAGAGACCCAGTACTTC	CASSSRHKQETQYF
-	-	TRBV5-1	TRBJ1-5	TGCGCCAGCAGCTTGTTGAGTAGTGAAGCAAATCAGCCCCAGCATTTT	CASSLLSSEANQPQHF
-	-	TRBV7-2	TRBJ1-1	TGTGCCAGCAGCTTAAAGGAGCTCGGCACTGAAGCTTTCTTT	CASSLKELGTEAFF
-	few	TRBV5-4	TRBJ2-6	TGTGCCAGCAGCTTGGATGGCCACTCTGGGGCCAACGTCCTGACTTTC	CASSLDGHSGANVLTF
-	-	TRBV24-1	TRBJ2-3	TGTGCCACCAGTGATTTAAGGGGAGGTCCAGATACGCAGTATTTT	CATSDLRGGPDTQYF
TRBD1	-	TRBV10-3	TRBJ2-1	TGTGCCATCAGTGAGTCGACAGGGGGTAATGAGCAGTTCTTC	CAISESTGGNEQFF
TRBD2	-	TRBV5-1	TRBJ2-5	TGCGCCAGCAGCTCAACCGGGACTAGCTTTGGAGAGACCCAGTACTTC	CASSSTGTSFGETQYF
TRBD2	-	TRBV5-8	TRBJ2-1	TGTGCCAGCAGCCTCTCTAGGACTAGCGGGAGGGATGAGCAGTTCTTC	CASSLSRTSGRDEQFF
-	-	TRBV3-1/TRBV3-2	TRBJ1-6	TGTGCCAGCAGCCAAGGACCGGAACAGAGTTCACCCCTCCACTTT	CASSQGPEQSSPLHF
-	-	TRBV10-2	TRBJ1-2	TGCGCCAGCAGTGAGTGGTACGGGGTTGAGGATGGCTACACCTTC	CASSEWYGVEDGYTF
-	-	TRBV23-1	TRBJ2-1	TGCGCCAGCACCCACACCCCGTACAATGAGCAGTTCTTC	CASTHTPYNEQFF
TRBD2	-	TRBV4-2	TRBJ2-1	TGTGCCAGCAGCCTGGAGACTAGCGGTTCCTACAATGAGCAGTTCTTC	CASSLETSGSYNEQFF
TRBD2	once	TRBV5-8	TRBJ2-3	TGTGCCAGCAGCTTGGGCTCTAGCGGGGGGGCTTATACGCAGTATTTT	CASSLGSSGGAYTQYF
TRBD1	-	TRBV28	TRBJ2-5	TGTGCCAGCAGTTTAGACAGGGTTTTCCAAGAGACCCAGTACTTC	CASSLDRVFQETQYF
TRBD1	-	TRBV19	TRBJ1-5	TGTGCCAGTAGTATCCCGGGGACAGGGGATAGTCAGCCCCAGCATTTT	CASSIPGTGDSQPQHF
TRBD2	few	TRBV9	TRBJ2-3	TGTGCCAGCAGCGCCAATAGCGGGAGGGCCGGAGCAGATACGCAGTATTTT	CASSANSGRAGADTQYF